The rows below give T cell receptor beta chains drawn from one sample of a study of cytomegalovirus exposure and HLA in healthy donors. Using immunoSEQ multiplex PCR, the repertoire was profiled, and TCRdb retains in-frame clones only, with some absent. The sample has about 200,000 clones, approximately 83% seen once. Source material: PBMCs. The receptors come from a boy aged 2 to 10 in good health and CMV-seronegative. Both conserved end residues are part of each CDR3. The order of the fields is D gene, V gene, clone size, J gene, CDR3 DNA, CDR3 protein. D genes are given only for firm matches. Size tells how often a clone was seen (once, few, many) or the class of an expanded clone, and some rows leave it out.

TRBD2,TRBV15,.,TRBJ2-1,TGTGCCACCAGCAGACCCATAGCGGGGGGCTTATACAATGAGCAGTTCTTC,CATSRPIAGGLYNEQFF
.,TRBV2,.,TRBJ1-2,TGTGCCAGCAGTGAAGAGGAGGGAGCAGGCTATGGCTACACCTTC,CASSEEEGAGYGYTF
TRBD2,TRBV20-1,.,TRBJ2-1,TGCAGTGCGCTAGCGGGGGGTAAAATCTTC,CSALAGGKIF
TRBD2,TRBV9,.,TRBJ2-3,TGTGCCAGCGGGACTAGCGGGGTCACAGATACGCAGTATTTT,CASGTSGVTDTQYF
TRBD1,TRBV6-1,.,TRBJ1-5,TGTGCCAGCAGTGACAGGGGGCGAAATCAGCCCCAGCATTTT,CASSDRGRNQPQHF
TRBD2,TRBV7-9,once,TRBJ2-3,TGTGCCAGCAGCCCACAGGGACTAGCGCCCACAGATACGCAGTATTTT,CASSPQGLAPTDTQYF
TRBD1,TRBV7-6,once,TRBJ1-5,TGTGCCAGCAGCTCGGGGACAGGGGGCATTTCGCCCCAGCATTTT,CASSSGTGGISPQHF
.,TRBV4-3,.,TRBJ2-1,TGCGCCAGCAGCCAAGTTGTTGCGGCCGGTGAGCAGTTCTTC,CASSQVVAAGEQFF
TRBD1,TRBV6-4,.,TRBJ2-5,TGTGCCAGCAGTGACTCAGGACGGGCGAGCCTGGGGACAGGGATAGAGACCCAGTACTTC,CASSDSGRASLGTGIETQYF
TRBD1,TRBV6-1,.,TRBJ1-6,TGTGCCAGCAGTTATCGGACAGGGTGGTCACCCCTCCACTTT,CASSYRTGWSPLHF
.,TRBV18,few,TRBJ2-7,TGTGCCAGCTCACCACCGTATGGGCCGTCCCTCTACGAGCAGTACTTC,CASSPPYGPSLYEQYF
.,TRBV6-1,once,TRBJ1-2,TGTGCCAGCACCGCGATCTATGGCTACACCTTC,CASTAIYGYTF
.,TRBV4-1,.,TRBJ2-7,TGCGCCAGCAGCCCCCGCCAGGCGGGGTACGAGCAGTACTTC,CASSPRQAGYEQYF
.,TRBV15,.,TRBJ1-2,TGTGCCACCAGCAGAGTACAGGGCGGACGGTATGGCTACACCTTC,CATSRVQGGRYGYTF
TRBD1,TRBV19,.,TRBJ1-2,TGTGCCAGTAGTATCTTAGGGACAGCCTATGGCTACACCTTC,CASSILGTAYGYTF
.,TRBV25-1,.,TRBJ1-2,TGTGCCAGCAGTGAAACAGGGAATGGCTACACCTTC,CASSETGNGYTF
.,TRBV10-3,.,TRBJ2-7,TGTGCCATCAGTGAATCGATACAGACAAACCGCGAGGGCGAGCAGTACTTC,CAISESIQTNREGEQYF
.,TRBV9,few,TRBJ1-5,TGTGCCAGCAGCGTAGCAGGGGGCAATCAGCCCCAGCATTTT,CASSVAGGNQPQHF
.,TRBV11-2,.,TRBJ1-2,TGTGCCAGCAGCTTAGAGGGCAGATTCTATGGCTACACCTTC,CASSLEGRFYGYTF
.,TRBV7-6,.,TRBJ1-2,TGTGCCAGCAGCCCACAAACAGGGTCCGGTGGCTACACCTTC,CASSPQTGSGGYTF
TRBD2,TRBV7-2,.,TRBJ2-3,TGTGCCAGCAGCCTCCGAGGGACTAGCGGCGGAGATACGCAGTATTTT,CASSLRGTSGGDTQYF
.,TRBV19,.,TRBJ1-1,TGTGCCAGTAGTATAAGGTCGGCAGGGGCAAACGCTGAAGCTTTCTTT,CASSIRSAGANAEAFF
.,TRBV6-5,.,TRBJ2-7,TGTGCCAGCACCCCGCTGAGAGGTACCTACGAGCAGTACTTC,CASTPLRGTYEQYF
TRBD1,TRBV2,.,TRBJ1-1,TGTGCCAGCAGGACGACAGGGGGGAGCACTGAAGCTTTCTTT,CASRTTGGSTEAFF
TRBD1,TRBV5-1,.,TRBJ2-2,TGCGCCAGCGGGGACAGGGTTGGCACCGGGGAGCTGTTTTTT,CASGDRVGTGELFF
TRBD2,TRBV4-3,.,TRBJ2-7,TGCGCCAGCAGCCGGAACGGGATGGGGAGGGCCGAGCAGTACTTC,CASSRNGMGRAEQYF
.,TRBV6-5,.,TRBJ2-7,TGTGCCAGCAGCCGTGGACTTGCCCCCTACGAGCAGTACTTC,CASSRGLAPYEQYF
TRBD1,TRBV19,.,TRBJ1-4,TGTGCCAGTAGTATTGGGACAGGGACAAATGAAAAACTGTTTTTT,CASSIGTGTNEKLFF
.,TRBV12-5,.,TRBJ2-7,TGTGCTAGTGGTTTGTTTACCCCTAACAGGGCTAGGTACGAGCAGTACTTC,CASGLFTPNRARYEQYF
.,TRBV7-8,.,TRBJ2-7,TGTGCCAGCAGCTTAGCGGGGGGGCCGGTCTACGAGCAGTACTTC,CASSLAGGPVYEQYF
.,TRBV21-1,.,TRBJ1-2,TGTGCCAGCAGCAAACGTGGGGAGCTTACCTATGGCTACACCTTC,CASSKRGELTYGYTF
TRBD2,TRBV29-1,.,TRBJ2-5,TGCAGCGTTTTAGCGGGCCAAGAGACCCAGTACTTC,CSVLAGQETQYF
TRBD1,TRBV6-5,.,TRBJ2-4,TGTGCCAGCACCACCGGGACAGGGAAAAACATTCAGTACTTC,CASTTGTGKNIQYF
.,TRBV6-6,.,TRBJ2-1,TGTGCCAGCAGTTACTCGCGTTATGAGCAGTTCTTC,CASSYSRYEQFF
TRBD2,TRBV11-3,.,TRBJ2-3,TGTGCCAGCAGCCATAGCGGGGGGGCCTCGGCAGATACGCAGTATTTT,CASSHSGGASADTQYF
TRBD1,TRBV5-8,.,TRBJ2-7,TGTGCCAGCAGCTTGTTACAGGGGACCGGCGAGCAGTACTTC,CASSLLQGTGEQYF
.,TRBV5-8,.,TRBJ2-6,TGTGCCAGCAGCTTGAACAGGTGGACGGCTGGGGCCAACGTCCTGACTTTC,CASSLNRWTAGANVLTF
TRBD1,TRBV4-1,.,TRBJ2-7,TGCGCCAGCAGCCTCTCGGGACAGGGGGCGCACGAGCAGTACTTC,CASSLSGQGAHEQYF
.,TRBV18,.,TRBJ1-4,TGTGCCAGCTCAAACAGGGACGGGTTTTTTGAAAAACTGTTTTTT,CASSNRDGFFEKLFF
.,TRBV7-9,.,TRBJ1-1,TGTGCCAGCAGCTTCTTGGAGGGGTCTGAAGCTTTCTTT,CASSFLEGSEAFF
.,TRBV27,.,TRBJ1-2,TGTGCCAGCAAGCAGGGTCCCTATGGCTACACCTTC,CASKQGPYGYTF
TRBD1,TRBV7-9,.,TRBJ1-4,TGTGCCAGCAGCTTTCAGGGACAGCCTAATGAAAAACTGTTTTTT,CASSFQGQPNEKLFF
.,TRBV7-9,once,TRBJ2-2,TGTGCCAGCAGCTTATGGCTAGCCAGCCCAACCGGGGAGCTGTTTTTT,CASSLWLASPTGELFF
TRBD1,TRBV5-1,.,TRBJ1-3,TGCGCCAGCAGCTTGGGGACAGGGGGTTCTGGAAACACCATATATTTT,CASSLGTGGSGNTIYF
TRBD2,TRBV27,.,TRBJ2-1,TGTGCCAGCAGTTTAACTAGCGGGGGGGCGCATGAGCAGTTCTTC,CASSLTSGGAHEQFF
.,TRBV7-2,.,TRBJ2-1,TGTGCCAGCAGCTTAGGCCAGGGCTTGAATGAGCAGTTCTTC,CASSLGQGLNEQFF
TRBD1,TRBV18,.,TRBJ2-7,TGTGCCAGCTCACCCGGGACAGCGAGCTCCTACGAGCAGTACTTC,CASSPGTASSYEQYF
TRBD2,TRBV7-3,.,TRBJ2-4,TGTGCCAGCAGCTTAACGGGACTAGCAGCCTCGAGAAACATTCAGTACTTC,CASSLTGLAASRNIQYF